This TCR beta chain was identified in a study of beta chain features in type 1 diabetes. At the level of the study: Healthy donors, compared against patients, showed similar age, gender and cell yields.

Points from the study as a whole: Significant though moderate, a shortening of TCRB CDR3s appeared in all four CD4+ subsets of Type 1 diabetes patients.

With regard to this clone: Its antigen is unknown.

All of the isolated RNA was reverse transcribed, so expressed TCRB transcripts were sequenced. Only in-frame clones appear in the TCRdb table, and some are missing; sequencing was by immunoSEQ multiplex PCR. The sample carries around 600,000 clones, under 15% recorded once. V was pared by 3 bases and J by 12 bases, with 7 bases of the junction left unmatched. The CDR3 contains 13 residues. CDR1 SGHDT and CDR2 YYEEEE come from the germline V gene. This chain connects TRBV5-6 to TRBJ1-4; 8 nucleotides agree with TRBD1. Sequencing was done on a sample of naive CD4+ T cells from blood. The TCR comes from a man between 25 and 39 years old with type 1 diabetes. CDR3 loop: CASSYPDRGELFF. In DNA form, the CDR3 reads TGTGCCAGCAGCTACCCCGACAGGGGAGAACTGTTTTTT.